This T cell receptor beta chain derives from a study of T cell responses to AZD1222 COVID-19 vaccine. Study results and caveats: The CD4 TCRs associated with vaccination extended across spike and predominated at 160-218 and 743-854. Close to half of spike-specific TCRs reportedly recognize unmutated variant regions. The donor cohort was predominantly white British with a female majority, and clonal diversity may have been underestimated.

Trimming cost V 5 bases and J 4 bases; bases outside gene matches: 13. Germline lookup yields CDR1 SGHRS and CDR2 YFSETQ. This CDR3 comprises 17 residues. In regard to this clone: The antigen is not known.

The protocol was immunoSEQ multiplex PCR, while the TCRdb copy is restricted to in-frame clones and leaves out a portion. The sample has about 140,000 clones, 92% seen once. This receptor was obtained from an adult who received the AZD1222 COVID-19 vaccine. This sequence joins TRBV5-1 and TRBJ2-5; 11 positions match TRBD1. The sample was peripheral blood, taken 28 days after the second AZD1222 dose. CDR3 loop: CASSFYPPGQGVETQYF. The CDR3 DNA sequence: TGCGCCAGCAGTTTCTATCCTCCGGGACAGGGGGTAGAGACCCAGTACTTC. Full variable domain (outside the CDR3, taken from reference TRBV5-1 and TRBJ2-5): KAGVTQTPRYLIKTRGQQVTLSCSPISGHRSVSWYQQTPGQGLQFLFEYFSETQRNKGNFPGRFSGRQFSNSRSEMNVSTLELGDSALYLCASSFYPPGQGVETQYFGPGTRLLVL.